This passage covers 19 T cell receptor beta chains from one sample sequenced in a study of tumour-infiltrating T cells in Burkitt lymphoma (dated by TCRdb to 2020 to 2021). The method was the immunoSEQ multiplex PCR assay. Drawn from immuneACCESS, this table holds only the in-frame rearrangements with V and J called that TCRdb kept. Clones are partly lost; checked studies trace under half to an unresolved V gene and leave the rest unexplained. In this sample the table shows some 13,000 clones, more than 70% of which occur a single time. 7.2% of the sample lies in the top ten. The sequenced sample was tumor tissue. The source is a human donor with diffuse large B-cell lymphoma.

The CDR3 nucleotides are TGTGCCAGCAGCTGGGGCCCCACTGAAGCTTTCTTT. It translates to CASSWGPTEAFF. The rearrangement joins TRBV11-2 to TRBJ1-1; TRBD1 might be the D (5 bases). Germline V CDR1 and CDR2: SGHAT, FQNNGV. V was pared by 4 bases and J by 4 bases, with 7 bases between. This CDR3 comprises 12 residues.

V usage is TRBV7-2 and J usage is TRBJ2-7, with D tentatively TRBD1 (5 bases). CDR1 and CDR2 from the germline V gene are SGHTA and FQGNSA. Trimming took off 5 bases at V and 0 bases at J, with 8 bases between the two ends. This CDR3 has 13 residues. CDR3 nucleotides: TGTGCCAGCAGCAGGGGAAGCTCCTACGAGCAGTACGTC. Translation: CASSRGSSYEQYV.

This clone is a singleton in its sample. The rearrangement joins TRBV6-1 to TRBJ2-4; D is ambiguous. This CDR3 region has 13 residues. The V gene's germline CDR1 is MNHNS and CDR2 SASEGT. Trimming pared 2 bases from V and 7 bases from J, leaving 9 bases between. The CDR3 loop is CASSESRSNIQYF. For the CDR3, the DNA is TGTGCCAGCAGTGAAAGTAGGTCTAACATTCAGTACTTC.

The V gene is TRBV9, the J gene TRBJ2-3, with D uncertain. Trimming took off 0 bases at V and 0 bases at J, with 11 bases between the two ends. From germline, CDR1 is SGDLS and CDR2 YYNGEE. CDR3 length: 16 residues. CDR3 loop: CASSVGGDSSTDTQYF. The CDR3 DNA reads TGTGCCAGCAGCGTAGGAGGCGACTCTAGCACAGATACGCAGTATTTT.

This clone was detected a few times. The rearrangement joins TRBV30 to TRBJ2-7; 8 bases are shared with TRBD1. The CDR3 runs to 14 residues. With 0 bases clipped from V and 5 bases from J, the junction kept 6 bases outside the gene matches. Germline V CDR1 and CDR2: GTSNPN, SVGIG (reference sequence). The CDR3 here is CAWSVGQGAHEQYF. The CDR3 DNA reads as TGTGCCTGGAGTGTGGGGCAGGGGGCCCACGAGCAGTACTTC.

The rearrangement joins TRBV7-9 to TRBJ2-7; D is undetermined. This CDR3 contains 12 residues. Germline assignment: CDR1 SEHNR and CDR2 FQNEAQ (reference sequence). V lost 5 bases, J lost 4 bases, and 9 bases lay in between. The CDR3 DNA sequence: TGTGCCAGCAGCCGGACCGATTACGAGCAGTACGTC. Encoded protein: CASSRTDYEQYV.

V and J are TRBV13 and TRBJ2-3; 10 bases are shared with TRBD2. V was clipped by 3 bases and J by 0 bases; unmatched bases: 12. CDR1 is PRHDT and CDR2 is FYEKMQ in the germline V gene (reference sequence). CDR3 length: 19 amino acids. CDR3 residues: CASSFLIWTSGPSTDTQYF. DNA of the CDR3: TGTGCCAGCAGCTTCTTAATCTGGACTAGCGGACCTAGCACAGATACGCAGTATTTT.

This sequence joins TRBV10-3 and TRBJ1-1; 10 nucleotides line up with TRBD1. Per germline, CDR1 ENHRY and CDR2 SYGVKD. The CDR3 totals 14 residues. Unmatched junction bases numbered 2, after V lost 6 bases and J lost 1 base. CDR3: CAIRGQGPNTEAFF. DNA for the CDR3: TGTGCCATCAGGGGACAGGGGCCGAACACTGAAGCTTTCTTT.

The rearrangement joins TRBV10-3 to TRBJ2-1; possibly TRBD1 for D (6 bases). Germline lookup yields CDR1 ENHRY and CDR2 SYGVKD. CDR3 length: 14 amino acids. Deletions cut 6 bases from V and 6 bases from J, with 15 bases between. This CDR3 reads CAISPGQNSNEQFF. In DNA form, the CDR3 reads TGTGCCATCAGCCCGGGACAAAATAGCAATGAGCAGTTCTTC.

The CDR3 region has the DNA TGTGCCAGTAGTATTATGGCAGATACGCAGTATTTT. It codes for CASSIMADTQYF. The V call is TRBV19, the J call TRBJ2-3; D uncertain. Trimming left V 3 bases short and J 4 bases short, with 5 bases between. The CDR3 extends over 12 amino acids. The germline V gene has CDR1 LNHDA and CDR2 SQIVND (reference sequence).

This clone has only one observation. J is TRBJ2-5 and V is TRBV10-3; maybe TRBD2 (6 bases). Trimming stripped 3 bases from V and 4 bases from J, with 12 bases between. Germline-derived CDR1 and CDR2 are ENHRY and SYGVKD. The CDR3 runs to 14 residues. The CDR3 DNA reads TGTGCCATCAGTGACGGGGGAGCCTCAGAGACCCAGTACTTC. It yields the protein CAISDGGASETQYF.

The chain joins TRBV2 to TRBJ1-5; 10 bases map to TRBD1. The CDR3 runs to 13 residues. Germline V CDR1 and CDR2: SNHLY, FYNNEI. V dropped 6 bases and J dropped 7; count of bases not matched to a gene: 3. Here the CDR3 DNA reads TGTGCCAGCAGGGACAGGGGGTCACAGCCCCAGCATTTT. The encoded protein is CASRDRGSQPQHF.

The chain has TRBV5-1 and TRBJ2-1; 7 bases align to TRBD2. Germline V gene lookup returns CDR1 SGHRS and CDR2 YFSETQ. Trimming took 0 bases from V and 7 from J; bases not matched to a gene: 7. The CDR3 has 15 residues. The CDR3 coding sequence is TGCGCCAGCAGCTTGGATCCGGGAGGAGGAAATGAGCAGTTCTTC. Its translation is CASSLDPGGGNEQFF.

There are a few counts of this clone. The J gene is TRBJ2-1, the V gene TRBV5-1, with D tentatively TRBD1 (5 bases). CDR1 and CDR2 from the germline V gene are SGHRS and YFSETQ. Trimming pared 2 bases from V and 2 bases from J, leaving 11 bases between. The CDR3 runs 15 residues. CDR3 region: CASSFRVGTYNEQFF. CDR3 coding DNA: TGCGCCAGCAGCTTCAGGGTGGGCACCTACAATGAGCAGTTCTTC.

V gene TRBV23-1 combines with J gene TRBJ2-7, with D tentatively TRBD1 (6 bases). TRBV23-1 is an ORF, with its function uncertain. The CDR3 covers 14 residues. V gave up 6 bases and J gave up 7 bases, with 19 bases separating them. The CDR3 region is CASRRQAGPKEQYV. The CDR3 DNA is TGCGCCAGCAGACGACAGGCCGGTCCGAAGGAGCAGTACGTC.

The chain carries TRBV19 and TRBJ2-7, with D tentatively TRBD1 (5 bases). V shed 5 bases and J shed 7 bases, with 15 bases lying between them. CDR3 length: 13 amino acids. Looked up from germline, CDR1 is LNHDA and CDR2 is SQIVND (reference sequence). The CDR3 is CASSPQQGREQYF. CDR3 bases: TGTGCCAGTAGTCCCCAGCAGGGAAGGGAGCAGTACTTC.

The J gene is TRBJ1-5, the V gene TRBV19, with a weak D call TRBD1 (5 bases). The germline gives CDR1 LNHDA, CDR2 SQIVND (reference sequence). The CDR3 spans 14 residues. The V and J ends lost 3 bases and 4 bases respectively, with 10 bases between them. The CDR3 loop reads CASSMSQANQPQHF. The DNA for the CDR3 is TGTGCCAGTAGTATGTCACAGGCGAATCAGCCCCAGCATTTT.

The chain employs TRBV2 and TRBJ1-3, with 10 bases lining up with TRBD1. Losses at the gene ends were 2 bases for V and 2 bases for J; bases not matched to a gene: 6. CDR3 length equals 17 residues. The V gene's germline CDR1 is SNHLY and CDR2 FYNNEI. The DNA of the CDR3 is TGTGCCAGCAGTGAAAAAGGACAGGGGGGCCCTGGAAACACCATATATTTT. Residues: CASSEKGQGGPGNTIYF.

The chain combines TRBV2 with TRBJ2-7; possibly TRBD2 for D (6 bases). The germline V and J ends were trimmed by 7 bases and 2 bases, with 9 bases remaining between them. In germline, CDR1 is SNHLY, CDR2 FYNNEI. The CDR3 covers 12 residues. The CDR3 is CASTAGTYEQYF. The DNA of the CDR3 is TGTGCCAGCACTGCGGGGACCTACGAGCAGTACTTC.